These 30 T cell receptor beta chains were sequenced from one sample in a study of control samples from healthy donors and cancer patients. TCRdb's copy holds only in-frame clones and misses some; the assay was immunoSEQ multiplex PCR. The sample lists over 150,000 clones; around 92% were seen once. The sample taken for sequencing was blood. The receptors stem from a middle-aged woman in good health.

As to this clone: This sample also contains other DNA sequences that code for the same CDR3. The chain links TRBV5-1 to TRBJ2-5, with D possibly being TRBD1 (7 bases). Trimming left V 4 bases short and J 1 base short, with 11 bases between. This CDR3 has 14 amino acids. The germline CDR1 and CDR2 sequences are SGHRS and YFSETQ. CDR3: CASSRGTAQETQYF. For the CDR3, the DNA is TGCGCCAGCAGCCGCGGGACAGCCCAAGAGACCCAGTACTTC. Combining the CDR3 with reference TRBV5-1 and TRBJ2-5 gives the whole variable domain KAGVTQTPRYLIKTRGQQVTLSCSPISGHRSVSWYQQTPGQGLQFLFEYFSETQRNKGNFPGRFSGRQFSNSRSEMNVSTLELGDSALYLCASSRGTAQETQYFGPGTRLLVL.

CDR3 in amino acids: CASREGDRNSPLHF. DNA for the CDR3: TGTGCCAGCAGAGAGGGGGACAGGAATTCACCCCTCCACTTT. This chain links TRBV6-5 with TRBJ1-6; 8 bases fit TRBD1. J gave up 7 bases and V 6 bases, and 5 bases lay outside the gene matches. Germline V gene data show CDR1 as MNHEY and CDR2 as SVGAGI. The CDR3 is made up of 14 amino acids.

The chain joins TRBV13 to TRBJ2-3; TRBD2 aligns across 9 bases. Losses at the gene ends were 1 base for V and 6 bases for J; bases not matched to a gene: 2. This CDR3 spans 14 amino acids. Per the germline V gene, CDR1 is PRHDT and CDR2 is FYEKMQ (reference sequence). The CDR3 here is CASSLAAGGDTQYF. For the CDR3, the DNA is TGTGCCAGCAGCTTAGCTGCGGGGGGGGATACGCAGTATTTT.

For the CDR3, the DNA is TGCAGTGCTAGTTTTGCGGGCGGCAATGAGCAGTTCTTC. This translates into CSASFAGGNEQFF. The rearrangement links TRBV20-1 to TRBJ2-1; D possibly corresponds to TRBD2 (5 bases). This CDR3 contains 13 residues. In germline, CDR1 is DFQATT, CDR2 SNEGSKA (reference sequence). The V end lost 3 bases, the J end lost 6 bases, and 12 bases lay between the germline ends.

The rearrangement joins TRBV5-1 to TRBJ1-4; D may be TRBD1 (5 bases). The CDR3 sequence is 14 residues long. Deletions cut 4 bases from V and 7 bases from J, with 14 bases between. Per the germline V gene, CDR1 is SGHRS and CDR2 is YFSETQ. The CDR3: CASSPDRGSEKLFF. Written as DNA, the CDR3 is TGCGCCAGCAGCCCCGACAGAGGAAGTGAAAAACTGTTTTTT.

This chain's CDR3 is CASTEPTGRSPLHF. CDR3 coding DNA: TGTGCCAGCACCGAACCCACAGGGCGATCACCCCTCCACTTT. The rearrangement links TRBV27 to TRBJ1-6; possibly TRBD1 for D (6 bases). This CDR3 has 14 residues. The V end was cut by 7 bases, the J end by 10 bases, with 17 bases between. Germline V gives CDR1 MNHEY, CDR2 SMNVEV (reference sequence).

This chain joins TRBV7-9 and TRBJ1-2, with 7 bases aligning to TRBD1. This CDR3 comprises 14 residues. V shed 2 bases, J shed 3 bases, and the junction held 3 bases outside the gene matches. CDR1 is SEHNR, CDR2 FQNEAQ, per germline (reference sequence). The CDR3 loop reads CASSLQGVHYGYTF. The DNA for the CDR3 is TGTGCCAGCAGCTTACAGGGGGTTCACTATGGCTACACCTTC.

The gene calls are TRBV7-6 and TRBJ1-1; no clear D. Germline V gene data show CDR1 as SGHVS and CDR2 as FNYEAQ. The CDR3 length is 10 residues. V lost 4 bases and J 11 bases, leaving 8 bases between the germline ends. CDR3 in amino acids: CASSCRRAFF. CDR3 nucleotide sequence: TGTGCCAGCAGCTGTCGACGGGCTTTCTTT.

This chain connects TRBV6-5 to TRBJ2-4, with 7 positions matching TRBD2. The CDR3 totals 15 residues. With 4 bases clipped from V and 0 bases from J, the junction kept 3 bases outside the gene matches. Looked up from germline, CDR1 is MNHEY and CDR2 is SVGAGI. The CDR3 DNA reads as TGTGCCAGCAGTTTGGGGAGGGGAGCCAAAAACATTCAGTACTTC. This codes for CASSLGRGAKNIQYF.

The chain recombines TRBV27 with TRBJ2-1; perhaps D is TRBD1 or TRBD2 (5 bases each). Germline V gives CDR1 MNHEY, CDR2 SMNVEV (reference sequence). Trimming left V 4 bases short and J 3 bases short, with 19 bases between. The CDR3 has 17 residues. The CDR3 DNA sequence: TGTGCCAGCAGTTCCCAACCCGGGTTGGGGGACTACAATGAGCAGTTCTTC. Translation: CASSSQPGLGDYNEQFF.

The V gene is TRBV2, the J gene TRBJ2-7, with D possibly being TRBD1 (6 bases). V was shortened by 0 bases and J by 3 bases, with 9 bases between the two germline ends. In germline, CDR1 is SNHLY, CDR2 FYNNEI. The CDR3 spans 14 residues. CDR3 in DNA: TGTGCCAGCAGTGAAGCGCAGGGGCTCTACGAGCAGTACTTC. Translated: CASSEAQGLYEQYF.

The chain combines TRBV6-2 or TRBV6-3 with TRBJ2-3, with 7 bases matching TRBD2. Germline V gene lookup returns CDR1 MNHEY and CDR2 SVGEGT. V lost 5 bases, J lost 4 bases, and 9 bases stayed unmatched. This CDR3 has 15 amino acids. Written as DNA, the CDR3 is TGTGCCAGCAGTCCCTTGACTAGCCCCCCAGATACGCAGTATTTT. This encodes CASSPLTSPPDTQYF.

V is TRBV3-1 (or the pseudogene TRBV3-2) and J is TRBJ2-1; D remains unclear. CDR3 length: 15 residues. V was trimmed by 3 bases and J by 0 bases, leaving 9 bases between them. Per germline, CDR1 LGHDT and CDR2 YNNKEL (reference sequence). This chain's CDR3 is CASSHSPSSYNEQFF. Written as DNA, the CDR3 is TGTGCCAGCAGCCACAGTCCCAGCTCCTACAATGAGCAGTTCTTC.

The sample holds one count of this clone. The chain has TRBV13 and TRBJ2-7; possibly TRBD2 for D (6 bases). Deletions cut 3 bases from V and 2 bases from J, with 8 bases between. The CDR3 consists of 13 residues. Germline values: CDR1 PRHDT, CDR2 FYEKMQ (reference sequence). Here the CDR3 DNA reads TGTGCCAGCAGCTTGGGACTCCCCTACGAGCAGTACTTC. This translates into CASSLGLPYEQYF.

The chain is built from TRBV20-1 and TRBJ1-2; D unresolved. CDR1 is DFQATT, CDR2 SNEGSKA, per germline (reference sequence). The CDR3 is made up of 11 amino acids. V was clipped by 6 bases and J by 7 bases, with 12 bases between them. The CDR3 spells CSAFLGSGYTF. The CDR3 DNA reads as TGCAGTGCCTTTCTAGGCTCTGGCTACACCTTC.

This clone has just one count. This chain joins TRBV10-3 and TRBJ2-5, with 7 bases matching TRBD1. The DNA end lines up better with TRBJ2-7; the J call may be wrong. The CDR3 extends over 14 amino acids. Per germline, CDR1 ENHRY and CDR2 SYGVKD. CDR3 in amino acids: CATTTGTPSYEQYF. DNA of the CDR3: TGTGCCACGACGACAGGGACCCCCTCCTACGAGCAGTACTTC.

This CDR3 is CASSLGSTVNSPLHF. Here the CDR3 DNA reads TGCGCCAGCAGCTTGGGGTCGACAGTAAATTCACCCCTCCACTTT. The chain combines TRBV5-1 with TRBJ1-6, with a tentative D call TRBD1 (5 bases). V lost 0 bases and J 7 bases, leaving 11 bases between the germline ends. CDR3 length: 15 residues. Germline V CDR1 and CDR2: SGHRS, YFSETQ.

This chain links TRBV10-1 with TRBJ2-5, with D tentatively TRBD1 (6 bases). The V gene lost 3 bases and the J gene lost 4 bases, with 12 bases spanning the gap. The length of the CDR3 is 14 residues. CDR1 and CDR2 (germline): WNHNN, SYGVQD (reference sequence). CDR3 in DNA: TGCGCCAGCAGTGATTGGACAGCTCCAGAGACCCAGTACTTC. It codes for CASSDWTAPETQYF.

This chain's CDR3 is CASSVATAPGTGKGYTF. The CDR3 coding sequence is TGTGCCAGCAGCGTAGCTACTGCACCCGGGACAGGGAAGGGCTACACCTTC. The genes are TRBV9 and TRBJ1-2; TRBD1 matches 9 bases. Germline CDR1 and CDR2: SGDLS and YYNGEE. Trimming at V came to 0 bases and at J to 8 bases, leaving 14 bases not matched to a gene. This CDR3 has 17 residues.

A note on this clone: The junction differs from germline at one of its ends, possibly a read error. The same CDR3 is also encoded by other DNA sequences in this sample. This chain uses TRBV5-1 with TRBJ1-2; D is perhaps TRBD1 (5 bases). CDR3 size: 15 residues. Germline V CDR1 and CDR2: SGHRS, YFSETQ. CDR3 amino acids: CASSLVVGQGYGYTF. As DNA, the CDR3 is TGTGCCAGCAGCTTGGTGGTAGGACAAGGGTATGGCTACACCTTC.

V is TRBV7-2 and J is TRBJ1-5; TRBD1 matches 7 bases. J was trimmed by 0 bases and V by 4 bases; bases with no gene match: 0. This CDR3 is built from 14 residues. The germline gives CDR1 SGHTA, CDR2 FQGNSA. The DNA for the CDR3 is TGTGCCAGCAGCTGGACAGGTAGCAATCAGCCCCAGCATTTT. It translates to CASSWTGSNQPQHF.

There are a few counts of this clone. The rearrangement joins TRBV16 to TRBJ1-6; no firm D call. This CDR3 spans 17 amino acids. The V gene lost 4 bases and the J gene lost 7 bases, with 20 bases spanning the gap. CDR1 and CDR2 from the germline V gene are KGHSY and FQNENV. CDR3 nucleotide sequence: TGTGCCAGCAGCCGGTCAGGTGGCAGCCTATTAAATTCACCCCTCCACTTT. Encoded protein: CASSRSGGSLLNSPLHF.

In this sample, this clone turned up many times. The J gene is TRBJ2-2, the V gene TRBV6-2 or TRBV6-3; D call uncertain. CDR1 is MNHEY, CDR2 SVGEGT, per germline. The V and J ends lost 4 bases and 1 base respectively, with 10 bases between them. The CDR3 totals 15 residues. CDR3 sequence: CASSSGQLNTGELFF. DNA of the CDR3: TGTGCCAGCAGTTCGGGCCAGTTGAACACCGGGGAGCTGTTTTTT.

The chain recombines TRBV7-9 with TRBJ2-3; the D gene is possibly TRBD2 (6 bases). The CDR3 contains 16 residues. Germline V gives CDR1 SEHNR, CDR2 FQNEAQ (reference sequence). Trimming left V 5 bases short and J 1 base short, with 16 bases between. This CDR3 reads CASSPASGVRTDTQYF. DNA of the CDR3: TGTGCCAGCAGCCCTGCGTCGGGGGTTCGCACAGATACGCAGTATTTT. Complete variable domain (other parts from reference TRBV7-9 and TRBJ2-3): DTGVSQNPRHKITKRGQNVTFRCDPISEHNRLYWYRQTLGQGPEFLTYFQNEAQLEKSRLLSDRFSAERPKGSFSTLEIQRTEQGDSAMYLCASSPASGVRTDTQYFGPGTRLTVL.

The chain carries TRBV14 and TRBJ1-2, with 7 nucleotides matching TRBD1. Germline-derived CDR1 and CDR2 are SGHDN and FVKESK. Germline trimming cut 3 bases from V and 2 bases from J; bases unmatched to any gene: 9. The CDR3 extends over 16 amino acids. CDR3 region: CASSQGTGVYNYGYTF. The CDR3, as DNA: TGTGCCAGCAGCCAGGGTACAGGGGTTTACAACTATGGCTACACCTTC.

This rearrangement joins TRBV11-2 to TRBJ2-7, with 11 bases aligning to TRBD1. Germline CDR1 and CDR2: SGHAT and FQNNGV. The CDR3 contains 14 residues. The trim removed 3 bases at V and 5 bases at J, leaving 3 bases unmatched. The CDR3 DNA follows: TGTGCCAGCAGCTTTTGGGGACAGGGGGACGAGCAGTACTTC. Residues: CASSFWGQGDEQYF.

This clone was found many times. V is TRBV6-1 and J is TRBJ1-2; D possibly corresponds to TRBD1 (5 bases). CDR3 length equals 16 residues. CDR1 is MNHNS and CDR2 is SASEGT in the germline V gene. The V end was cut by 3 bases, the J end by 2 bases, with 16 bases between. CDR3 in amino acids: CASSDGRALGNYGYTF. The CDR3 DNA is TGTGCCAGCAGTGACGGCAGGGCTTTGGGGAACTATGGCTACACCTTC.

V and J are TRBV19 and TRBJ1-5, with D unclear. Germline-derived CDR1 and CDR2 are LNHDA and SQIVND (reference sequence). Trimming removed 3 bases at V and 3 bases at J, with 9 bases between. The CDR3 spans 14 residues. The CDR3 DNA reads as TGTGCCAGTAGTATCGACATCAACAATCAGCCCCAGCATTTT. Translated: CASSIDINNQPQHF.

This chain connects TRBV6-6 to TRBJ2-3; 9 positions agree with TRBD1. CDR3 size: 15 residues. CDR1 is MNHNY, CDR2 SVGAGI, per germline (reference sequence). The V and J ends lost 1 base and 1 base, in that order; junction bases with no gene match: 0. Here the CDR3 reads CASSYWTGGTDTQYF. The CDR3 nucleotides read TGTGCCAGCAGTTACTGGACAGGGGGCACAGATACGCAGTATTTT.

The chain has TRBV15 and TRBJ1-4; no clear D. Trimming took off 4 bases at V and 8 bases at J, with 17 bases between the two ends. This CDR3 comprises 15 residues. Germline CDR1 and CDR2: LNHNV and YYDKDF (reference sequence). CDR3 DNA: TGTGCCACCAGCACCCTAAAGGGTGTAGAGGAAAAACTGTTTTTT. It yields the protein CATSTLKGVEEKLFF.